This T cell receptor beta chain is drawn from a study of T cells in pancreatic ductal adenocarcinoma (dated by TCRdb to the late 2010s). About the full investigation: To learn about the adaptive T-cell response arising naturally, investigators profiled where tumor-infiltrating CD8+ T cells, together with suppressive cells, were located within resected pancreatic ductal adenocarcinoma, how abundant they were, and what qualities they showed.

From a lookup of the germline V gene, CDR1 and CDR2 are MDHEN and SYDVKM. The CDR3 goes from the cysteine to the phenylalanine over 14 residues. Only CDR3 DNA is held: 42 bases, read in frame from base 1. Compared with germline, V lacks 5 bases and J lacks 5 bases; bases without a gene match: 8. With regard to this clone: Its binding antigen is unknown. Per-nucleotide qualities are absent, and no much larger clonotype sits a single base away.

Study-wide conclusions, independent of this receptor: Compared with tumor samples, blood samples had more total productive templates and 7.5 to 9-fold more unique clonotypes. T-cell clonality did not differ significantly between tumor and blood, with mean clonality about 0.12 in tumors and roughly 0.072 in blood. Because inoperable disease is present at presentation in most pancreatic cancer patients, the resected cohort was biased toward the minority with early-stage disease. Because tumors are enriched in CD45RO+ effector T cells rather than naive T cells, which biases toward lower diversity, comparisons of clonality between tumor and blood may be biased.

Pancreatic ductal adenocarcinoma patients who had undergone surgery without neoadjuvant therapy were selected. After peripheral blood was drawn into heparin tubes, PBMCs were separated on a histopaque density gradient and then cryopreserved in about 9.8% DMSO. Using the DNeasy Blood and Tissue Kit with Proteinase K and RNase treatment, genomic DNA was extracted from roughly 7 PBMC and nine or ten flash-frozen tumor specimens. TCR beta CDR3 regions were amplified from genomic DNA using the immunoSEQ hsTCRB kit. An Illumina HiSeq system was used for high-throughput TRB CDR3 sequencing. As for how the authors treated the data: The immunoSEQ software was used to analyze sequencing reads, and nonproductive sequences containing premature stops or frame-shifts were excluded. Clonality of the repertoire was calculated as one minus Shannon entropy normalized by log2 of the number of unique productive sequences. TCRdb mirrors the immuneACCESS table, restricted to in-frame sequences. Some clones are absent from its copies; in checked studies, under half trace to an unresolved V gene, and the reason for the others is unknown. That table furnishes V, J and clone size, whereas the DNA furnished D and trimming. Here the sample has 85,000 to 120,000 clones; about 96% occur a single time. Roughly 3% of the sample goes to the ten largest clones.

Sequenced material: PBMCs. Recombination connected TRBV28 to TRBJ2-7; 8 bases in the middle match TRBD2. This sequence was found in a human donor with pancreatic ductal adenocarcinoma. The CDR3 here reads CASSAQRESDEQYF. The DNA sequence is given as TGTGCCAGCAGTGCCCAGCGGGAGAGTGACGAGCAGTACTTC.